This entry lists 29 T cell receptor beta chains sequenced from one sample in a study of Ad26.COV2.S vaccination and SARS-CoV-2 variants. Treatment noted: around 19 received Ad26.COV2.S at low or high dose, single or two shots; several received placebo; per-sample allocation not given. The samples were gathered on day 63 after the first injection of vaccine or placebo. The method was immunoSEQ multiplex PCR; TCRdb's version includes in-frame clones alone and lacks a portion of them. The sample yields about 410,000 clones, roughly 90% seen once. This sample comprised peripheral blood, obtained in a trial of Ad26.COV2.S vaccine versus placebo. These receptors were obtained from a person between 18 and 60 years old who received the Ad26.COV2.S COVID-19 vaccine or a placebo.

This clone was seen once. The gene calls are TRBV6-2 or TRBV6-3 and TRBJ2-5, with TRBD2 identical over 11 bases. The CDR3 runs to 18 residues. The ends lost 5 bases at V and 1 base at J; junction bases unmatched: 12. Germline V gene sequence: CDR1 MNHEY, CDR2 SVGEGT. CDR3 sequence: CASSSLLLAGGSQETQYF. CDR3 coding DNA: TGTGCCAGCAGTAGCCTCCTCCTAGCGGGGGGCTCCCAAGAGACCCAGTACTTC.

This clone was observed a few times. The chain employs TRBV20-1 and TRBJ2-3; the D is unclear. Trimming cost V 3 bases and J 2 bases, with 3 bases left between them. The CDR3 contains 11 residues. CDR1 and CDR2 (germline): DFQATT, SNEGSKA (reference sequence). For the CDR3, the DNA is TGCAGTGCTAGCTCCACAGATACGCAGTATTTT. Protein product: CSASSTDTQYF.

The rearrangement joins TRBV3-1 (or the pseudogene TRBV3-2) to TRBJ2-3; 9 nucleotides agree with TRBD1. The CDR3 contains 18 residues. V shed 0 bases and J 4 bases; nucleotides not matched to a gene: 11. CDR1 is LGHDT, CDR2 YNNKEL, per germline (reference sequence). The CDR3 protein is CASSQETNRGRSPDTQYF. The DNA of the CDR3 is TGTGCCAGCAGCCAAGAAACCAACAGGGGGCGCTCGCCAGATACGCAGTATTTT.

V gene TRBV5-4 combines with J gene TRBJ2-1; the D gene is possibly TRBD2 (5 bases). The CDR3 runs to 14 residues. The germline gives CDR1 SGHNT, CDR2 YYREEE (reference sequence). Trimming removed 4 bases at V and 4 bases at J, with 12 bases between. CDR3 sequence: CASSPSGGYNEQFF. The CDR3 bases are TGTGCCAGCAGCCCGTCAGGAGGATACAATGAGCAGTTCTTC.

The chain links TRBV7-9 to TRBJ1-6, with D maybe TRBD1 (6 bases). Between the trimmed V and J ends, which lost 4 bases and 7 bases, there was a span of 11 bases. CDR1 SEHNR and CDR2 FQNEAQ come from the germline V gene (reference sequence). This CDR3 spans 14 amino acids. The CDR3 nucleotides read TGTGCCAGCAGCTGGGGACACCAAAATTCACCCCTCCACTTT. The encoded protein is CASSWGHQNSPLHF.

The chain uses TRBV29-1 and TRBJ2-7; 9 nucleotides line up with TRBD1. CDR3 size: 13 residues. The germline gives CDR1 SQVTM, CDR2 ANQGSEA. Trimming cost V 5 bases and J 4 bases; bases outside gene matches: 6. The CDR3 loop is CSVTGTGWYEQYF. The CDR3 bases are TGCAGCGTTACCGGGACAGGGTGGTACGAGCAGTACTTC.

This clone occurred once. V is TRBV7-2 and J is TRBJ2-7; TRBD1 agrees at 8 bases. Germline V gives CDR1 SGHTA, CDR2 FQGNSA. The CDR3 contains 14 residues. The trim removed 5 bases at V and 3 bases at J, leaving 6 bases unmatched. This chain's CDR3 is CASSHRTGSYEQYF. Here the CDR3 DNA reads TGTGCCAGCAGCCACAGGACAGGGAGCTACGAGCAGTACTTC.

This chain joins TRBV18 and TRBJ1-5, with 10 positions matching TRBD1. Germline assignment: CDR1 KGHSH and CDR2 LQKENI. V shed 3 bases and J 5 bases; nucleotides not matched to a gene: 7. This CDR3 spans 16 amino acids. CDR3 DNA sequence: TGTGCCAGCTCACCCGGGACAGGGGTGGGTGATCAGCCCCAGCATTTT. This gives the protein CASSPGTGVGDQPQHF.

This chain uses TRBV28 with TRBJ2-7; D remains unclear. V dropped 5 bases and J dropped 4 bases, with 9 bases sitting between them. Germline-derived CDR1 and CDR2 are MDHEN and SYDVKM. The CDR3 sequence is 12 residues long. CDR3 loop: CASSPLVYEQYF. The DNA of the CDR3 is TGTGCCAGCAGTCCCCTGGTTTACGAGCAGTACTTC.

The chain combines TRBV30 with TRBJ1-4; D is possibly TRBD1 (6 bases). Trimming stripped 0 bases from V and 6 bases from J, with 23 bases between. The length of the CDR3 is 18 residues. The V gene's germline CDR1 is GTSNPN and CDR2 SVGIG (reference sequence). Written as DNA, the CDR3 is TGTGCCTGGAGTGTTAAGGGGGGGTCTATGGGTTGGGATGAAAAACTGTTTTTT. Protein sequence: CAWSVKGGSMGWDEKLFF.

This chain uses TRBV29-1 with TRBJ2-7, with D perhaps matching TRBD1 (6 bases). V shed 2 bases and J shed 4 bases, with 9 bases lying between them. The germline gives CDR1 SQVTM, CDR2 ANQGSEA. The CDR3 is 12 amino acids. The CDR3, as DNA: TGCAGCGTTGAACTCAGGGGATACGAGCAGTACTTC. This gives the protein CSVELRGYEQYF.

The DNA of the CDR3 is TGTGCCAGCAGCCTTAGGACGGGCACTGAAGCTTTCTTT. Protein sequence: CASSLRTGTEAFF. V usage is TRBV13 and J usage is TRBJ1-1; D gene ambiguous. The CDR3 is made up of 13 amino acids. V was trimmed by 5 bases and J by 4 bases, leaving 11 bases between them. Germline V lookup: CDR1 PRHDT, CDR2 FYEKMQ (reference sequence). Together with reference TRBV13 and TRBJ1-1, the CDR3 gives the full variable domain: AAGVIQSPRHLIKEKRETATLKCYPIPRHDTVYWYQQGPGQDPQFLISFYEKMQSDKGSIPDRFSAQQFSDYHSELNMSSLELGDSALYFCASSLRTGTEAFFGQGTRLTVV.

The chain joins TRBV19 to TRBJ2-5; 8 bases match TRBD1. The CDR3 has 13 amino acids. Germline trimming cut 8 bases from V and 5 bases from J; bases unmatched to any gene: 7. CDR1 is LNHDA and CDR2 is SQIVND in the germline V gene (reference sequence). DNA for the CDR3: TGTGCCAGTTCTCAGGGGGCCTGGGAGACCCAGTACTTC. Its translation: CASSQGAWETQYF.

The chain couples TRBV4-3 to TRBJ2-1; TRBD2 matches 8 bases. V shed 0 bases and J 10 bases; nucleotides not matched to a gene: 20. Germline-derived CDR1 and CDR2 are LGHNA and YSLEER. This CDR3 contains 19 residues. The CDR3 region is CASSQDWLNVAGNPGEQFF. The CDR3, as DNA: TGCGCCAGCAGCCAAGATTGGCTTAATGTAGCGGGGAATCCCGGGGAGCAGTTCTTC.

This chain links TRBV2 with TRBJ1-2; no reliable D call. Deletions cut 2 bases from V and 5 bases from J, with 18 bases between. The germline V gene encodes CDR1 SNHLY and CDR2 FYNNEI. The CDR3 is 16 residues long. CDR3 nucleotides: TGTGCCAGCAGTGAAAGGGAGCCTTCAAGATTTTATGGCTACACCTTC. Its protein is CASSEREPSRFYGYTF.

The chain links TRBV19 to TRBJ1-5; 10 positions match TRBD1. CDR3 size: 17 residues. V shed 4 bases, J shed 0 bases, and the junction held 6 bases outside the gene matches. Germline V gene sequence: CDR1 LNHDA, CDR2 SQIVND (reference sequence). CDR3 residues: CASSKGQGIYSNQPQHF. In DNA, the CDR3 is TGTGCCAGTAGTAAGGGACAGGGGATCTATAGCAATCAGCCCCAGCATTTT.

The chain joins TRBV7-2 to TRBJ1-6; D possibly corresponds to TRBD1 (5 bases). Germline V gene data show CDR1 as SGHTA and CDR2 as FQGNSA. The germline V and J ends were trimmed by 7 bases and 4 bases, with 11 bases remaining between them. This CDR3 spans 14 amino acids. The DNA of the CDR3 is TGTGCCAGCAACCAGGGAGGGTATAATTCACCCCTCCACTTT. It yields the protein CASNQGGYNSPLHF.

The chain joins TRBV3-1 (or the pseudogene TRBV3-2) to TRBJ2-2, with a possible D match to TRBD2 (5 bases). Per the germline V gene, CDR1 is LGHDT and CDR2 is YNNKEL (reference sequence). The CDR3 covers 13 residues. V lost 4 bases and J 5 bases, leaving 8 bases between the germline ends. CDR3 region: CASSLSGTGELFF. The DNA for the CDR3 is TGTGCCAGCAGCCTGTCGGGGACCGGGGAGCTGTTTTTT.

The rearrangement links TRBV7-6 to TRBJ2-3; D unresolved. Germline CDR1 and CDR2: SGHVS and FNYEAQ. V was pared by 5 bases and J by 0 bases, with 9 bases between. This CDR3 is built from 14 residues. The CDR3 nucleotides are TGTGCCAGCAGCCGCCGTACTAGCACAGATACGCAGTATTTT. Its protein product is CASSRRTSTDTQYF.

The chain links TRBV27 to TRBJ1-1, with D uncertain. The CDR3 contains 14 residues. V was clipped by 5 bases and J by 7 bases, with 17 bases between them. Germline CDR1 MNHEY, CDR2 SMNVEV (reference sequence). The CDR3 sequence is CASSAGLSAGEAFF. CDR3 bases: TGTGCCAGCAGTGCGGGCCTTTCTGCTGGTGAAGCTTTCTTT.

J is TRBJ2-7 and V is TRBV27; unclear D gene. This CDR3 is built from 14 residues. Germline CDR1 and CDR2: MNHEY and SMNVEV (reference sequence). The V gene lost 3 bases and the J gene lost 4 bases, with 13 bases spanning the gap. The CDR3 DNA follows: TGTGCCAGCAGTTTCCCCGGGCGAGCTTACGAGCAGTACTTC. Amino acid sequence: CASSFPGRAYEQYF.

The chain joins TRBV25-1 to TRBJ2-3; D gene uncertain. This CDR3 region has 15 residues. Trimming cost V 5 bases and J 2 bases, with 14 bases left between them. Germline CDR1 is MGHDK and CDR2 is SYGVNS. CDR3 region: CASSSFPEDTDTQYF. As DNA, the CDR3 is TGTGCCAGCAGTTCGTTCCCGGAAGACACAGATACGCAGTATTTT.

This clone was observed once. The chain links TRBV27 to TRBJ2-5, with D possibly being TRBD1 (5 bases). Germline loops: CDR1 MNHEY, CDR2 SMNVEV (reference sequence). V was pared by 3 bases and J by 2 bases, with 7 bases between. The CDR3 has 13 amino acids. The CDR3 sequence: CASSLDTQETQYF. Here the CDR3 DNA reads TGTGCCAGCAGTTTGGACACACAAGAGACCCAGTACTTC.

The chain employs TRBV9 and TRBJ2-7, with D unclear. Trimming took 0 bases from V and 1 from J, leaving 14 bases between them. CDR1 and CDR2 (germline): SGDLS, YYNGEE. CDR3 length: 16 amino acids. The CDR3: CASSVAGSRSSYEQYF. CDR3 in DNA: TGTGCCAGCAGCGTAGCCGGCAGCCGGTCGTCCTACGAGCAGTACTTC.

This clone was detected once. The J gene is TRBJ2-2, the V gene TRBV5-4; no definite D call. This CDR3 is built from 13 residues. V lost 3 bases, J lost 4 bases, and 7 bases lay in between. The germline V gene encodes CDR1 SGHNT and CDR2 YYREEE (reference sequence). CDR3 sequence: CASSWAVTGELFF. The CDR3 DNA is TGTGCCAGCAGCTGGGCCGTCACCGGGGAGCTGTTTTTT.

This chain links TRBV5-8 with TRBJ1-1; D is perhaps TRBD1 (5 bases). From germline, CDR1 is SGHTS and CDR2 YDEGEE. V was shortened by 4 bases and J by 0 bases, with 10 bases between the two germline ends. This CDR3 contains 14 residues. The CDR3 bases are TGTGCCAGCAGCGCCCGGGACCTGAACACTGAAGCTTTCTTT. Translating it yields CASSARDLNTEAFF.

This chain joins TRBV2 and TRBJ1-1; D remains unclear. The CDR3 is 17 residues long. V lost 1 base to trimming and J lost 0 bases, with 15 bases between them. Germline assignment: CDR1 SNHLY and CDR2 FYNNEI. The CDR3 loop reads CASSEGLARGMNTEAFF. In nucleotides, the CDR3 is TGTGCCAGCAGTGAAGGACTGGCCCGAGGGATGAACACTGAAGCTTTCTTT.

The chain employs TRBV18 and TRBJ1-1, with D possibly being TRBD1 (5 bases). CDR1 and CDR2 from the germline V gene are KGHSH and LQKENI. Trimming left V 4 bases short and J 2 bases short, with 14 bases between. The length of the CDR3 is 15 residues. CDR3 region: CASSLMTVPNTEAFF. For the CDR3, the DNA is TGTGCCAGCTCACTAATGACAGTCCCAAACACTGAAGCTTTCTTT.

The chain is built from TRBV6-2 or TRBV6-3 and TRBJ1-2; 8 nucleotides match TRBD1. The V segment lost 7 bases and the J segment 4 bases; nucleotides outside the gene matches: 8. From germline, CDR1 is MNHEY and CDR2 SVGEGT. The CDR3 is made up of 14 amino acids. Here the CDR3 reads CASNPGTGVYGYTF. The CDR3 DNA reads as TGTGCCAGCAACCCCGGGACAGGCGTCTATGGCTACACCTTC.